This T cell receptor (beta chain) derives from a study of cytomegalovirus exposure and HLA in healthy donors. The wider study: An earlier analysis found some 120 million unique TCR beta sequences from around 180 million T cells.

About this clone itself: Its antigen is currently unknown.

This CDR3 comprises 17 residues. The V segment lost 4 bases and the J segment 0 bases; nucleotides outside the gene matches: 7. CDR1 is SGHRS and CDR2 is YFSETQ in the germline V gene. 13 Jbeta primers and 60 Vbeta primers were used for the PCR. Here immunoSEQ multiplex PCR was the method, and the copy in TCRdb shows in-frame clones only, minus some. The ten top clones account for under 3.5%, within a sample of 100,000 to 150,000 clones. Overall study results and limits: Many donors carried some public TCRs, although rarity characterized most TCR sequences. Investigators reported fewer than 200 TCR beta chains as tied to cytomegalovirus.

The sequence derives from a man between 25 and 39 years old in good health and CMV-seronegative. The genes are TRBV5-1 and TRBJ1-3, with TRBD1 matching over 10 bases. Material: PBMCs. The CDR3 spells CASSPRTGGSSGNTIYF. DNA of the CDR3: TGCGCCAGCAGCCCCCGGACAGGGGGAAGCTCTGGAAACACCATATATTTT.